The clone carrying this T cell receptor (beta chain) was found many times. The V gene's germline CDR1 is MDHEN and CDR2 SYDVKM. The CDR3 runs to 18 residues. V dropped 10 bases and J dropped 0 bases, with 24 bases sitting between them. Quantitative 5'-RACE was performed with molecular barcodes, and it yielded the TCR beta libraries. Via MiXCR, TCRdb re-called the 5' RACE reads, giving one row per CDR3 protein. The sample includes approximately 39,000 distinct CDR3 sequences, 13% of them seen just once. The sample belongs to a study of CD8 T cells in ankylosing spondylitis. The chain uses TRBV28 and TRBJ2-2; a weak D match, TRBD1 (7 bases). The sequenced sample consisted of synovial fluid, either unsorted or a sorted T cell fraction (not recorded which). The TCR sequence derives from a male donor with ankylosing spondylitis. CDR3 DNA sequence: TGTGCCACCAATAAGCCACCAGGGGGGATGTCGAACACCGGGGAGCTGTTTTTT. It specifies CATNKPPGGMSNTGELFF.